The T cell receptor beta chain under discussion was sequenced for a study of patients and donors after allogeneic stem cell transplantation. V gave up 7 bases and J gave up 6 bases; unmatched junction bases: 12. This CDR3 comprises 15 residues. The germline CDR1 and CDR2 sequences are LNHDA and SQIVND (reference sequence). TCRdb re-called the RT-PCR reads through MiXCR, storing one row per CDR3 protein. The sample has approximately 150,000 distinct CDR3 sequences; approximately 31% are singletons. Material for sequencing was blood, either unsorted or a sorted T cell fraction (not recorded which). The genes are TRBV19 and TRBJ2-1; 7 bases map to TRBD2. The receptor comes from a human donor who was either an allogeneic HSCT recipient or a stem cell or donor lymphocyte infusion donor (not recorded which). It is not recorded whose cells these are; they may come from a transplant donor. The CDR3 nucleotides read TGTGCCAGTACCCCACCCCCCTCTAGCGGCAATGAGCAGTTCTTC. This encodes CASTPPPSSGNEQFF.